This T cell receptor (beta chain) emerged from a study of STAT3 mutations in large granular lymphocyte leukemia. The study's findings and limits: At least one immunodominant TCR beta clonotype appeared in every T-cell large granular lymphocyte leukemia patient.

Sequencing was performed with immunoSEQ multiplex PCR; in TCRdb, only in-frame clones are kept and a portion is missing. The sample holds around 30,000 clones, approximately 83% seen once. The CDR3 is 13 residues long. V shed 8 bases, J shed 8 bases, and the junction held 7 bases outside the gene matches. CDR1 MNHEY and CDR2 SVGAGI come from the germline V gene. As concerns this clone: No antigen is known for it.

This TCR came from a man aged 60 to 69 with T-cell large granular lymphocyte leukemia. Some clones in this sample may be carry-over from other donors' samples. V and J are TRBV6-5 and TRBJ2-4; 9 nucleotides align to TRBD1. The sample consisted of peripheral blood mononuclear cells. The CDR3 DNA sequence: TGTGCCAGCCGCCCTACAGGGGGCTACATTCAGTACTTC. It yields the protein CASRPTGGYIQYF.